This is a list of T cell receptor beta chains from one sample in a study of T cell responses to AZD1222 COVID-19 vaccine. This table comes from immunoSEQ multiplex PCR, and its TCRdb copy is limited to in-frame clones, with some not included. The table has 120,000 to 150,000 clones, about 93% seen once. Sequenced material: peripheral blood, taken on day 0 of MenACWY control vaccination. The receptors here all came from an adult in good health. Each CDR3 is given with its conserved first and last residue. Fields, in order: V gene, D gene, CDR3 length, clone size, J gene, CDR3 protein, CDR3 DNA. The D gene is left open where the match is weak. The size of a clone is reported for some rows only, either as once, few or many, or as a class for expanded clones.

>TRBV28|-|12|once|TRBJ1-1
CASSFWGAEAFF
TGTGCCAGCAGTTTCTGGGGGGCTGAAGCTTTCTTT
>TRBV10-3|-|14|few|TRBJ2-2
CAIKDMQGTGELFF
TGTGCCATCAAGGACATGCAAGGCACCGGGGAGCTGTTTTTT
>TRBV27|TRBD1|15|-|TRBJ2-1
CASSLGQGAYNEQFF
TGTGCCAGCAGTTTAGGCCAGGGGGCCTACAATGAGCAGTTCTTC
>TRBV12-3/TRBV12-4|-|13|-|TRBJ1-6
CASQMAGKSPLHF
TGTGCCAGTCAGATGGCGGGGAAGTCACCCCTCCACTTT
>TRBV29-1|-|13|-|TRBJ1-5
CSVWENSNQPQHF
TGCAGCGTTTGGGAGAATAGCAATCAGCCCCAGCATTTT
>TRBV24-1|TRBD1|15|-|TRBJ2-7
CATSDLGTGSDEQYF
TGTGCCACCAGTGATTTAGGGACAGGGTCCGACGAGCAGTACTTC
>TRBV3-1/TRBV3-2|TRBD2|14|-|TRBJ2-5
CASSTGLARETQYF
TGTGCCAGCAGCACCGGACTAGCGAGAGAGACCCAGTACTTC
>TRBV10-3|-|11|-|TRBJ2-7
CAITNGYEQYF
TGTGCCATCACGAATGGTTACGAGCAGTACTTC
>TRBV7-9|-|15|-|TRBJ2-3
CASSLIAGQGDTQYF
TGTGCCAGCAGCTTAATAGCTGGCCAGGGTGATACGCAGTATTTT
>TRBV14|TRBD1|14|-|TRBJ2-7
CASSRRDRAYEQYF
TGTGCCAGCAGCCGGCGGGACAGGGCGTACGAGCAGTACTTC
>TRBV24-1|-|16|-|TRBJ2-6
CAIPISSRTGANVLTF
TGTGCCATTCCAATCTCCTCACGGACTGGGGCCAACGTCCTGACTTTC
>TRBV27|-|14|few|TRBJ1-1
CASIADRASAEAFF
TGTGCCAGCATCGCGGACCGAGCCTCCGCTGAAGCTTTCTTT
>TRBV28|TRBD1|16|-|TRBJ1-5
CASNEGQVLHNQPQHF
TGTGCCAGCAACGAGGGACAGGTCTTACACAATCAGCCCCAGCATTTT
>TRBV6-5|-|13|-|TRBJ2-5
CASSYPGVETQYF
TGTGCCAGCAGTTACCCAGGGGTGGAGACCCAGTACTTC
>TRBV27|TRBD1|17|-|TRBJ1-3
CASSPSPRGPRGNTIYF
TGTGCCAGCAGTCCTAGCCCCAGGGGGCCGAGGGGAAACACCATATATTTT
>TRBV6-1|-|16|-|TRBJ2-7
CASSEGRGQDHYEQYF
TGTGCCAGCAGTGAAGGTCGAGGGCAGGACCACTACGAGCAGTACTTC
>TRBV6-5|-|15|-|TRBJ2-7
CASSWQEHFRGEQYF
TGTGCCAGCAGTTGGCAGGAGCACTTTCGGGGCGAGCAGTACTTC
>TRBV18|TRBD1|16|-|TRBJ2-2
CASSPRTGATSGELFF
TGTGCCAGCTCACCCCGGACAGGGGCGACGTCCGGGGAGCTGTTTTTT
>TRBV5-1|TRBD1|15|-|TRBJ1-1
CASSSRDSRNTEAFF
TGCGCCAGCAGCTCCCGGGACAGCAGGAACACTGAAGCTTTCTTT
>TRBV10-1|TRBD2|16|-|TRBJ2-3
CASSHDLAGGSDTQYF
TGCGCCAGCAGCCACGATCTGGCGGGGGGATCAGATACGCAGTATTTT
>TRBV27|-|17|-|TRBJ2-7
CASSLSIYGAESYEQYF
TGTGCCAGCAGTTTATCGATATACGGGGCCGAGTCCTACGAGCAGTACTTC
>TRBV7-3|-|14|-|TRBJ2-2
CASSSGQISGELFF
TGTGCCAGCAGCTCGGGGCAGATCTCCGGGGAGCTGTTTTTT
>TRBV3-1/TRBV3-2|TRBD1|14|-|TRBJ1-5
CASSLTGGGQPQHF
TGTGCCAGCAGTCTTACAGGGGGGGGCCAGCCCCAGCATTTT
>TRBV6-5|-|13|-|TRBJ1-1
CASSSRTATEAFF
TGTGCCAGCAGTTCAAGGACAGCAACTGAAGCTTTCTTT
>TRBV2|TRBD2|12|few|TRBJ2-3
CASSPGLVHPYF
TGTGCCAGCAGTCCCGGACTAGTGCATCCGTATTTT
>TRBV9|-|15|-|TRBJ2-1
CASSPQRSNSLQQFF
TGTGCCAGCAGCCCCCAGAGGTCGAACTCCTTACAGCAGTTCTTC
>TRBV28|-|13|-|TRBJ1-3
CASSPDTGNTIYF
TGTGCCAGCAGTCCGGACACTGGAAACACCATATATTTT
>TRBV5-4|-|14|-|TRBJ1-2
CASAGEEHGYGYTF
TGTGCCAGCGCGGGGGAGGAGCACGGCTATGGCTACACCTTC
>TRBV5-4|-|13|-|TRBJ2-7
CASSRVDETKQYF
TGTGCCAGCAGCCGGGTGGACGAAACTAAGCAGTACTTC
>TRBV3-1/TRBV3-2|-|13|-|TRBJ1-2
CASSQVGTQIYTF
TGTGCCAGCAGCCAAGTCGGGACGCAAATTTACACCTTC
>TRBV6-5|-|13|once|TRBJ1-1
CAMGPGQNTEAFF
TGTGCCATGGGGCCAGGACAGAACACTGAAGCTTTCTTT
>TRBV5-6|TRBD2|16|-|TRBJ2-1
CASSLLSGGAYNEQFF
TGTGCCAGCAGCTTACTTAGCGGGGGGGCTTACAATGAGCAGTTCTTC
>TRBV12-3/TRBV12-4|-|13|-|TRBJ1-1
CASSLLGWTEAFF
TGTGCCAGCAGTTTATTGGGATGGACTGAAGCTTTCTTT
>TRBV29-1|TRBD1|12|-|TRBJ2-5
CSVQGFEETQYF
TGCAGCGTACAGGGGTTTGAAGAGACCCAGTACTTC
>TRBV25-1|-|10|-|TRBJ1-2
CASMGNGYTF
TGTGCCAGCATGGGAAATGGCTACACCTTC
>TRBV6-5|-|15|-|TRBJ1-5
CASNPSGSFNQPQHF
TGTGCCAGCAATCCTTCGGGGTCTTTTAATCAGCCCCAGCATTTT
>TRBV2|-|16|-|TRBJ1-3
CASSVHGGGTGNTIYF
TGTGCCAGCAGTGTTCACGGGGGGGGTACTGGAAACACCATATATTTT
>TRBV3-1/TRBV3-2|-|17|-|TRBJ1-2
CASSLLVGARSNYGYTF
TGTGCCAGCAGCCTGCTGGTAGGAGCAAGGAGTAACTATGGCTACACCTTC
>TRBV3-1/TRBV3-2|-|14|-|TRBJ1-6
CASSQDIANSPLHF
TGTGCCAGCAGCCAAGATATCGCTAATTCACCCCTCCACTTT
>TRBV5-4|TRBD1|14|-|TRBJ2-1
CASSKQGGSNEQFF
TGTGCCAGCAGCAAACAGGGGGGCTCCAATGAGCAGTTCTTC
>TRBV7-2|-|15|-|TRBJ2-1
CASSATEGSYNEQFF
TGTGCCAGCAGCGCCACGGAAGGGTCCTACAATGAGCAGTTCTTC
>TRBV13|-|16|-|TRBJ1-3
CASSFHNRGVGNTIYF
TGTGCCAGCAGCTTCCACAACCGCGGGGTCGGAAACACCATATATTTT
>TRBV11-3|TRBD2|16|-|TRBJ2-6
CASSSYSGTGANVLTF
TGTGCCAGCAGCTCCTATAGCGGGACTGGGGCCAACGTCCTGACTTTC
>TRBV19|-|13|-|TRBJ1-1
CASSIGGVGSAFF
TGTGCCAGTAGTATAGGTGGGGTCGGTTCGGCTTTCTTT
>TRBV9|-|15|-|TRBJ1-1
CASSELGTVNTEAFF
TGTGCCAGCAGCGAACTCGGGACTGTGAACACTGAAGCTTTCTTT
>TRBV7-3|-|15|-|TRBJ1-1
CASSLIQIPNTEAFF
TGTGCCAGCAGCTTAATCCAGATACCAAACACTGAAGCTTTCTTT
>TRBV7-2|-|14|-|TRBJ1-4
CASSLGSENEKLFF
TGTGCCAGCAGCTTAGGCAGTGAGAATGAAAAACTGTTTTTT
>TRBV11-2|-|12|-|TRBJ2-5
CASGGTLRTQYF
TGTGCCAGCGGGGGGACGCTAAGGACCCAGTACTTC